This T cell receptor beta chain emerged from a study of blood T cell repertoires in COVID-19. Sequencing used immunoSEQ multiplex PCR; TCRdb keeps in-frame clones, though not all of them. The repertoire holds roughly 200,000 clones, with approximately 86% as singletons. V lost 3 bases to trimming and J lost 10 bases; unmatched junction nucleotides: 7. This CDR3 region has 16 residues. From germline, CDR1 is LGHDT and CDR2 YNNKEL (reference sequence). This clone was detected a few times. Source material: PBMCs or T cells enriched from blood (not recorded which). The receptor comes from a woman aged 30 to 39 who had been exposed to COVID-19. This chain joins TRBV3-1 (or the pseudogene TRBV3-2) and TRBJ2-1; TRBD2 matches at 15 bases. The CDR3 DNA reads TGTGCCAGCAGCCAGACAGGACTAGCGGGGGGGCCGGAGCAGTTCTTC. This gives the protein CASSQTGLAGGPEQFF.